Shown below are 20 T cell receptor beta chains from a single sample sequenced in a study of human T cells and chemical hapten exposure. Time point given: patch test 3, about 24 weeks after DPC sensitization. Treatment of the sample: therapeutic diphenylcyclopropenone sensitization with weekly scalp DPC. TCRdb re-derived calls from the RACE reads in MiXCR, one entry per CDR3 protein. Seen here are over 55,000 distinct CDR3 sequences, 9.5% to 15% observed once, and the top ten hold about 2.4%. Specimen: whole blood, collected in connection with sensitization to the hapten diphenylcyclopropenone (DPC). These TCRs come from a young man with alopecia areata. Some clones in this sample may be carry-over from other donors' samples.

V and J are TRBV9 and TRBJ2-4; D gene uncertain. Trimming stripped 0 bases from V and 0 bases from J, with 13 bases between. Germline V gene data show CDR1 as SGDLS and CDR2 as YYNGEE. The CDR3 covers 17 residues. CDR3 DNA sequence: TGTGCCAGCAGCGTAGCCCCGATGACATCAGCCAAAAACATTCAGTACTTC. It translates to CASSVAPMTSAKNIQYF. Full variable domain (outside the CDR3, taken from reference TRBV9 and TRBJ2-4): DSGVTQTPKHLITATGQRVTLRCSPRSGDLSVYWYQQSLDQGLQFLIQYYNGEERAKGNILERFSAQQFPDLHSELNLSSLELGDSALYFCASSVAPMTSAKNIQYFGAGTRLSVL.

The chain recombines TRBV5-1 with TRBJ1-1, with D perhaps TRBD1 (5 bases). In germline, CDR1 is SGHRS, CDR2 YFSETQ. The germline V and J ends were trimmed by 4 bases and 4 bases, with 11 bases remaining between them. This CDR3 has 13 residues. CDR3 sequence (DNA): TGCGCCAGCAGCGGGGGAGGAAGCACTGAAGCTTTCTTT. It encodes CASSGGGSTEAFF.

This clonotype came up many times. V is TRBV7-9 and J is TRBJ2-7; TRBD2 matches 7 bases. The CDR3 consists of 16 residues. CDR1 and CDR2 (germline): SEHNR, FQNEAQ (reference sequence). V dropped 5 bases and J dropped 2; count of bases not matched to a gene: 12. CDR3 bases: TGTGCCAGCAGCCACTTAGTGTGGGCGGGGGCCTACGAGCAGTACTTC. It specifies CASSHLVWAGAYEQYF.

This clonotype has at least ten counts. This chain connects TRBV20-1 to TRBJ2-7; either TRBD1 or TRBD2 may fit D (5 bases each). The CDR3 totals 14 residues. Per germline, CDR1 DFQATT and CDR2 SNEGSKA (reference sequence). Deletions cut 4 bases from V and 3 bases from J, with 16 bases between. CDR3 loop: CSATPPRGVYEQYF. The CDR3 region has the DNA TGCAGTGCTACCCCTCCGAGAGGGGTCTACGAGCAGTACTTC.

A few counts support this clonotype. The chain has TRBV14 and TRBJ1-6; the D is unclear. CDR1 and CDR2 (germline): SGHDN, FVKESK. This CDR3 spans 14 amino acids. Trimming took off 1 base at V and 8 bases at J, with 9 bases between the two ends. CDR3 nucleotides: TGTGCCAGCAGCCAAGGGACTCTCCATTCACCCCTCCACTTT. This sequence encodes CASSQGTLHSPLHF.

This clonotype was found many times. CDR3 DNA sequence: TGTGCCAGCAGCCCCCTCTCGACAGGCGATACGCAGTATTTT. Residues: CASSPLSTGDTQYF. This chain links TRBV11-2 with TRBJ2-3, with a possible D match to TRBD1 (6 bases). The germline gives CDR1 SGHAT, CDR2 FQNNGV. CDR3 size: 14 residues. Trimming removed 5 bases from V and 6 bases from J, with 15 bases in between. Combining the CDR3 with reference TRBV11-2 and TRBJ2-3 gives the whole variable domain EAGVAQSPRYKIIEKRQSVAFWCNPISGHATLYWYQQILGQGPKLLIQFQNNGVVDDSQLPKDRFSAERLKGVDSTLKIQPAKLEDSAVYLCASSPLSTGDTQYFGPGTRLTVL.

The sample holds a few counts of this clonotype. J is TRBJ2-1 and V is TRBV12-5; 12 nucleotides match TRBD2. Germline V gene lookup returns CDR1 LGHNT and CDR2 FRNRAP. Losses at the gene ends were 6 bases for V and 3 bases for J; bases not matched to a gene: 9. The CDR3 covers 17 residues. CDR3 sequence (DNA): TGTGCTAGTGGCCGTATGCTAGCGGGGGGGCTCTACAATGAGCAGTTCTTC. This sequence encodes CASGRMLAGGLYNEQFF.

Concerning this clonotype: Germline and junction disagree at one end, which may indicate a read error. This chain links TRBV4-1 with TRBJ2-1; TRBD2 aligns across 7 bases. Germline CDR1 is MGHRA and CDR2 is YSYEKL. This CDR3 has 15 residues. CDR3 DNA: TGCGCCAGCAGCCAAGATCCCGTGGTGGGCGGGGGTCGGCTCTTC. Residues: CASSQDPVVGGGRLF.

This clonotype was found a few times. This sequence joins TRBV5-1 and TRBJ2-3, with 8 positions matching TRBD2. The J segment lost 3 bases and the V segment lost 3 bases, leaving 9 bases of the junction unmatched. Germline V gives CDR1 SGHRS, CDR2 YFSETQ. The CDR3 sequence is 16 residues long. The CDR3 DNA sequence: TGCGCCAGCAGCTCCGGACTAGCCCAGGGAACAGATACGCAGTATTTT. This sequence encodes CASSSGLAQGTDTQYF.

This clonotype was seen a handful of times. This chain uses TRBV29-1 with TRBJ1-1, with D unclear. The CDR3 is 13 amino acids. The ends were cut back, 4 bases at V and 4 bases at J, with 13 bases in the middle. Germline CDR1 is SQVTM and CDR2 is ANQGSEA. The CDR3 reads CSVGAVSGTEAFF. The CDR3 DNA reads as TGCAGCGTTGGGGCGGTCTCGGGCACTGAAGCTTTCTTT. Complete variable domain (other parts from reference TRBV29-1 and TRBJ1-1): SAVISQKPSRDICQRGTSLTIQCQVDSQVTMMFWYRQQPGQSLTLIATANQGSEATYESGFVIDKFPISRPNLTFSTLTVSNMSPEDSSIYLCSVGAVSGTEAFFGQGTRLTVV.

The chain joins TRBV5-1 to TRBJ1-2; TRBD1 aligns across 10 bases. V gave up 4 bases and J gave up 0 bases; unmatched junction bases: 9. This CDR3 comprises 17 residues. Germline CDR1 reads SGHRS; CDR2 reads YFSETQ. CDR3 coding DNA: TGCGCCAGCAGCACCAGACAGGGGGCTAGTCCTAACTATGGCTACACCTTC. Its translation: CASSTRQGASPNYGYTF.

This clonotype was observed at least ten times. The CDR3 spells CASSLSRPGGNEQYF. For the CDR3, the DNA is TGTGCCAGCAGCTTATCAAGGCCAGGGGGCAACGAGCAGTACTTC. V gene TRBV7-9 combines with J gene TRBJ2-7; TRBD1 matches at 8 bases. The V and J ends lost 2 bases and 5 bases, in that order; junction bases with no gene match: 8. The germline gives CDR1 SEHNR, CDR2 FQNEAQ (reference sequence). The CDR3 contains 15 residues.

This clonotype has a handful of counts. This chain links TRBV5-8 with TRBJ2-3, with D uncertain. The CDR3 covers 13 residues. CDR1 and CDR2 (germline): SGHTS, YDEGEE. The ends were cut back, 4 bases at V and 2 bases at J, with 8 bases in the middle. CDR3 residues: CASSKDNTDTQYF. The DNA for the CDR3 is TGTGCCAGCAGCAAAGACAACACAGATACGCAGTATTTT.

CDR3 sequence reads: CASRFRQALLANYGYTF. CDR3 DNA: TGTGCAAGTCGCTTCCGGCAGGCCCTACTTGCTAACTATGGCTACACCTTC. This chain uses TRBV12-2 with TRBJ1-2. TRBV12-2 is designated a pseudogene. This CDR3 spans 17 amino acids.

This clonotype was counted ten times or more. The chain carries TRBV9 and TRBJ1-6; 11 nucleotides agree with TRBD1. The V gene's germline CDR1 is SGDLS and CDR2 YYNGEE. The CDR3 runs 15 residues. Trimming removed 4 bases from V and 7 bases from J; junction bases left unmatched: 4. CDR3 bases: TGTGCCAGCAGCCCCGGGACAGGGGGGAATTCACCCCTCCACTTT. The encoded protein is CASSPGTGGNSPLHF.

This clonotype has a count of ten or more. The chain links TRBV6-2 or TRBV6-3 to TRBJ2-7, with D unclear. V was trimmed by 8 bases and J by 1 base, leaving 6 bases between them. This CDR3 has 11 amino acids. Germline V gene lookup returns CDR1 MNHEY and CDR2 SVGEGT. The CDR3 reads CASVSSYEQYF. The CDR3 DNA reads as TGTGCCAGCGTCTCTTCCTACGAGCAGTACTTC.

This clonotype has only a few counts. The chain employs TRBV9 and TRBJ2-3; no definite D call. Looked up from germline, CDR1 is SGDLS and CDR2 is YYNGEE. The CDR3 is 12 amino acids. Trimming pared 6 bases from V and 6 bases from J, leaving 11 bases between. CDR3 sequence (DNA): TGTGCCAGCAAACGGTCTGGGGATACGCAGTATTTT. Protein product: CASKRSGDTQYF. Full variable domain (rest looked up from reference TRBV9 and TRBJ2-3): DSGVTQTPKHLITATGQRVTLRCSPRSGDLSVYWYQQSLDQGLQFLIQYYNGEERAKGNILERFSAQQFPDLHSELNLSSLELGDSALYFCASKRSGDTQYFGPGTRLTVL.

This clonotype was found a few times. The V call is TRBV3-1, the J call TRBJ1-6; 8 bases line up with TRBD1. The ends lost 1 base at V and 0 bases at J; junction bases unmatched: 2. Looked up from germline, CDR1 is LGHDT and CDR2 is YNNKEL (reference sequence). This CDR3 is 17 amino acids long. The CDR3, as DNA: TGTGCCAGCAGCCAAGGGACAGGGAGCTCCTATAATTCACCCCTCCACTTT. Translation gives CASSQGTGSSYNSPLHF.

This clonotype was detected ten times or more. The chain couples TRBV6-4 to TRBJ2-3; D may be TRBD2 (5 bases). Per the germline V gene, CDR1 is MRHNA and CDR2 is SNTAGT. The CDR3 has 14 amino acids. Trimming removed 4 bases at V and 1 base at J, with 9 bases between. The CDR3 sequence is CASSALGGTDTQYF. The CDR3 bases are TGTGCCAGCAGTGCCCTGGGAGGCACAGATACGCAGTATTTT.

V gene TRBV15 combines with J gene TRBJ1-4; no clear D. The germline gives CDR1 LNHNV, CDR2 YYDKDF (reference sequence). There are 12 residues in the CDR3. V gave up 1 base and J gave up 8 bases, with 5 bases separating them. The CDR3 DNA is TGTGCCACCAGCAGAGTTGGCGAAAAACTGTTTTTT. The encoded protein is CATSRVGEKLFF.